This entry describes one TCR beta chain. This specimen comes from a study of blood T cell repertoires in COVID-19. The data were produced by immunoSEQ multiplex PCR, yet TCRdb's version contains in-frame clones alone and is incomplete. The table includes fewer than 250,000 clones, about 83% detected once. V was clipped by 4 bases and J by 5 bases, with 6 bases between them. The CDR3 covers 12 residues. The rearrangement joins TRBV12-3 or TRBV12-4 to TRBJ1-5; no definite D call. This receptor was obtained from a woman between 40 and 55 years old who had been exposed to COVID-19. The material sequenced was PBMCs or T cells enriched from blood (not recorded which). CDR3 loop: CASSSLYQPQHF. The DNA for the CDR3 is TGTGCCAGCAGTTCCCTATATCAGCCCCAGCATTTT.